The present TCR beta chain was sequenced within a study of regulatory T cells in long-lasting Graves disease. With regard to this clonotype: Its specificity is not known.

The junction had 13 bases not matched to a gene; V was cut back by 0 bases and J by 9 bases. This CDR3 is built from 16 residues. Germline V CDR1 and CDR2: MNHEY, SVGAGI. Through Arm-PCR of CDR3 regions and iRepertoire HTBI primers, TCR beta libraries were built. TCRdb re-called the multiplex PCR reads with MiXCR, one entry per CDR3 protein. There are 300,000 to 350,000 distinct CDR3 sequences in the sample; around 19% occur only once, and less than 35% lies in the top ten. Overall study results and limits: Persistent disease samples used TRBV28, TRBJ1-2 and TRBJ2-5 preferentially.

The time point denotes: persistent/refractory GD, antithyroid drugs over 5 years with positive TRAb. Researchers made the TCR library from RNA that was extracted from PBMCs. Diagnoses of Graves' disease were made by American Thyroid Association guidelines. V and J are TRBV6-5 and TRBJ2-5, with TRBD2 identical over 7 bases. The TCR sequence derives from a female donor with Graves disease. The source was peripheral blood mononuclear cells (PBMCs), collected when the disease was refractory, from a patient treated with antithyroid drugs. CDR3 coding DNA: TGTGCCAGCAGTTACTCGGCCTCCCCCTTGGGGGGGTCCCAGTACTTC. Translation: CASSYSASPLGGSQYF.